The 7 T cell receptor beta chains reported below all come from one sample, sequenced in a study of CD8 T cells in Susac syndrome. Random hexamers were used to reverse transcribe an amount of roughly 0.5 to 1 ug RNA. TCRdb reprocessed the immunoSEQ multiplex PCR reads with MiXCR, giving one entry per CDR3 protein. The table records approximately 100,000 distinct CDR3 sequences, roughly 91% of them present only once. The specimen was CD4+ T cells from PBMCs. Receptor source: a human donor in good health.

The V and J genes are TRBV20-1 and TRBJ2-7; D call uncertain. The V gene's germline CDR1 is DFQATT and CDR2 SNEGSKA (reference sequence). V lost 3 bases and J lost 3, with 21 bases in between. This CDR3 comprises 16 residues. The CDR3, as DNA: TGCAGTGCTAGTATTGGGCTACCGCCGGAGTACTACGAGCAGTACTTC. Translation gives CSASIGLPPEYYEQYF.

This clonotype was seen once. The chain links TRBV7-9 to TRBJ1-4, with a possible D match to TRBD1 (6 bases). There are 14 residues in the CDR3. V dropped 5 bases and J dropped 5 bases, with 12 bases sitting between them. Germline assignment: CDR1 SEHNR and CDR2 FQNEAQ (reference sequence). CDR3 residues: CASSLRQENEKLFF. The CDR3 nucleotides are TGTGCCAGCAGCCTCCGACAGGAGAATGAAAAACTGTTTTTT. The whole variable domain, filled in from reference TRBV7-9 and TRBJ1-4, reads DTGVSQNPRHKITKRGQNVTFRCDPISEHNRLYWYRQTLGQGPEFLTYFQNEAQLEKSRLLSDRFSAERPKGSFSTLEIQRTEQGDSAMYLCASSLRQENEKLFFGSGTQLSVL.

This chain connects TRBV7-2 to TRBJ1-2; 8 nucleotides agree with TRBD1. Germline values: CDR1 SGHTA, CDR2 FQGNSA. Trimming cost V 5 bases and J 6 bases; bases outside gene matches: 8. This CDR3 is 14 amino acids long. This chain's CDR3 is CASSGSAGGNGYTF. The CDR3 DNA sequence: TGTGCCAGCAGCGGGAGCGCAGGGGGCAATGGCTACACCTTC.

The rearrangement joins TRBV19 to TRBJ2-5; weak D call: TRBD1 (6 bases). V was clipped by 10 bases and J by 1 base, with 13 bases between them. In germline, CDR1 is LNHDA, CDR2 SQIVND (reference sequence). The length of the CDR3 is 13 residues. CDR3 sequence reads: CATSYRVQETQYF. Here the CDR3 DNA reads TGTGCCACTTCATACAGGGTCCAAGAGACCCAGTACTTC. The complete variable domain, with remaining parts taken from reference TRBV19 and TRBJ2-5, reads DGGITQSPKYLFRKEGQNVTLSCEQNLNHDAMYWYRQDPGQGLRLIYYSQIVNDFQKGDIAEGYSVSREKKESFPLTVTSAQKNPTAFYLCATSYRVQETQYFGPGTRLLVL.

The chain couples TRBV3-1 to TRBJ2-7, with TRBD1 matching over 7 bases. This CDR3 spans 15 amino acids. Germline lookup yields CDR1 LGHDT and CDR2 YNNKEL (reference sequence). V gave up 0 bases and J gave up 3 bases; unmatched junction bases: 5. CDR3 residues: CASSQDRTGFYEQYF. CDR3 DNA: TGTGCCAGCAGCCAAGATAGGACAGGATTCTACGAGCAGTACTTC.

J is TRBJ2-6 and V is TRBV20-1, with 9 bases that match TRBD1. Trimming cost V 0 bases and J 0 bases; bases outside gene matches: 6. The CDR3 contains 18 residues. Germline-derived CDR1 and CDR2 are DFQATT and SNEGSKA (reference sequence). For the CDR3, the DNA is TGCAGTGCTAGAGAACAGGGGGCGACTAGCTCTGGGGCCAACGTCCTGACTTTC. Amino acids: CSAREQGATSSGANVLTF.

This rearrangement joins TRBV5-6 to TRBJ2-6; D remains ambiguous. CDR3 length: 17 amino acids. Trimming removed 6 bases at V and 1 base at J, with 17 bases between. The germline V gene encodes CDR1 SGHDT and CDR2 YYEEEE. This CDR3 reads CASIVGSSSSGANVLTF. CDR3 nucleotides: TGTGCCAGCATTGTGGGGTCCAGCTCTTCTGGGGCCAACGTCCTGACTTTC.